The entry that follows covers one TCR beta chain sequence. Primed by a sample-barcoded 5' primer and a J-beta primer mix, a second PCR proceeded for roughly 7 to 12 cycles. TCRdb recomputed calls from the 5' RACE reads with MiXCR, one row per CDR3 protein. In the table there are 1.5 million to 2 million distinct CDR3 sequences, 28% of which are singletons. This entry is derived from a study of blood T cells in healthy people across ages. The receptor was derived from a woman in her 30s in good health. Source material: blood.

The CDR3 spells CASSQDVRGGADTQYF. CDR3 nucleotides: TGCGCCAGCAGCCAAGACGTCCGAGGGGGCGCAGATACGCAGTATTTT. This rearrangement joins TRBV4-3 to TRBJ2-3; 7 bases line up with TRBD1. V shed 0 bases and J 4 bases; nucleotides not matched to a gene: 7. CDR1 and CDR2 (germline): LGHNA, YSLEER. CDR3 length: 16 amino acids.